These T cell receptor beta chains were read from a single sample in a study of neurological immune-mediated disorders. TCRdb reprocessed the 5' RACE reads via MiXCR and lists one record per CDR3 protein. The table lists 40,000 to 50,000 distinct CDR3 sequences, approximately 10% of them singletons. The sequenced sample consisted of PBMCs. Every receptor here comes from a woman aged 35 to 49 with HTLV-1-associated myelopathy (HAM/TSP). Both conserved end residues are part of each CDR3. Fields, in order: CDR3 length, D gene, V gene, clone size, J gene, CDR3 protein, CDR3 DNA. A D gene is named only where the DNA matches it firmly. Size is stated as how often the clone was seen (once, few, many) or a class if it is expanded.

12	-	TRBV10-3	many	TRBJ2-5	CAIGTQPEAQYF	TGTGCCATCGGGACCCAACCCGAGGCCCAGTACTTC
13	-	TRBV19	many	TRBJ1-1	CASSGTLNTEAFF	TGTGCCAGCTCCGGGACACTGAACACTGAAGCTTTCTTT
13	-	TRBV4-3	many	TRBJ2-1	CASSQLGGVEQFF	TGCGCCAGCAGCCAACTGGGGGGAGTTGAGCAGTTCTTC
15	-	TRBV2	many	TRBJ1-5	CASSSRGGGGQPQHF	TGTGCCAGCAGTTCCAGGGGTGGAGGCGGTCAGCCCCAGCATTTT
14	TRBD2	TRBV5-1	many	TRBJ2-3	CASSLERGADTQYF	TGCGCCAGCAGCCTCGAGCGGGGGGCAGATACGCAGTATTTT
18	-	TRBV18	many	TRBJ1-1	CASSPSSVIKVRYTEAFF	TGTGCCAGCTCACCAAGCAGTGTAATCAAGGTTAGGTACACTGAAGCTTTCTTT
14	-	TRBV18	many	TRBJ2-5	CASSPTAGAETQYF	TGTGCCAGCTCACCCACCGCAGGGGCAGAGACCCAGTACTTC
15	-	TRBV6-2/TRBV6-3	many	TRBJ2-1	CASIPRAASSNEQFF	TGTGCCAGCATACCTCGGGCGGCTAGCAGCAATGAGCAGTTCTTC
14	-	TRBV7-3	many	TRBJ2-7	CASSLMGGRGEQYF	TGTGCCAGCAGCTTAATGGGGGGCCGAGGGGAGCAGTACTTC
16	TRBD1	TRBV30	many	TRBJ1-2	CAWSEKTGQGDSRYTF	TGTGCCTGGAGCGAAAAAACAGGACAGGGGGACTCAAGGTACACCTTC